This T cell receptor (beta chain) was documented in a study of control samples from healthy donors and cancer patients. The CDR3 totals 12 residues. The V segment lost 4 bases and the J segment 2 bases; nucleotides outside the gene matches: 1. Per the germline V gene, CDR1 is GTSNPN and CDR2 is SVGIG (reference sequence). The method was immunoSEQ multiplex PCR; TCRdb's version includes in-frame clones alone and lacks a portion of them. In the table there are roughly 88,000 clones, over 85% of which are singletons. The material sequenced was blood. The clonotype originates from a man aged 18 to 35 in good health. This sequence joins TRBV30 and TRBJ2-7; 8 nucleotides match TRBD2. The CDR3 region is CAWMRGAYEQYF. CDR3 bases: TGTGCCTGGATGCGGGGGGCCTACGAGCAGTACTTC.